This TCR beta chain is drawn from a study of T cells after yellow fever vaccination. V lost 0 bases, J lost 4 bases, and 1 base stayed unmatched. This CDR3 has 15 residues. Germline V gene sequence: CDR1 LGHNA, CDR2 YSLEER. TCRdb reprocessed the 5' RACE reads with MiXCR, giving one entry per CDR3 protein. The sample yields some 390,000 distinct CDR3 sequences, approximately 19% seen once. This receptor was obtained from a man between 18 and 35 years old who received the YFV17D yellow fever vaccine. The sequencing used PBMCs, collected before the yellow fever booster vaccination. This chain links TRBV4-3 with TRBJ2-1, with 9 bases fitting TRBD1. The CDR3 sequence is CASSQEQGAYNEQFF. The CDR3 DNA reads TGCGCCAGCAGCCAAGAACAGGGGGCTTACAATGAGCAGTTCTTC.